What follows are 13 T cell receptor beta chains derived from one specimen sequenced in a study of blood T cell repertoires in COVID-19. TCRdb's copy holds only in-frame clones and misses some; the assay was immunoSEQ multiplex PCR. This table holds approximately 450,000 clones, 87% found once. Sequenced input: PBMCs or T cells enriched from blood (not recorded which). The receptor set was obtained from a woman under 30 with acute COVID-19.

This rearrangement joins TRBV19 to TRBJ2-5, with TRBD1 matching over 8 bases. In germline, CDR1 is LNHDA, CDR2 SQIVND (reference sequence). This CDR3 region has 15 residues. Trimming at V came to 3 bases and at J to 4 bases, leaving 7 bases not matched to a gene. The DNA of the CDR3 is TGTGCCAGTAGTATCACAGGGGGAAAGACAGAGACCCAGTACTTC. Its protein is CASSITGGKTETQYF.

The rearrangement uses TRBV10-3 and TRBJ2-5; unclear D gene. Trimming removed 7 bases from V and 1 base from J, with 10 bases in between. CDR3 size: 13 residues. Germline V lookup: CDR1 ENHRY, CDR2 SYGVKD. In nucleotides, the CDR3 is TGTGCCATCAAAAAAAACACCCAAGAGACCCAGTACTTC. Amino acids: CAIKKNTQETQYF.

The V and J genes are TRBV28 and TRBJ1-4; 11 nucleotides agree with TRBD1. The CDR3 is 12 residues long. V lost 8 bases and J lost 7; bases outside the gene matches: 0. CDR1 is MDHEN, CDR2 SYDVKM, per germline. CDR3 coding DNA: TGTGCCAGCGGGACAGGGGGTGAAAAACTGTTTTTT. This gives the protein CASGTGGEKLFF.

The chain couples TRBV29-1 to TRBJ2-1, with 8 bases that match TRBD2. V was pared by 6 bases and J by 2 bases, with 9 bases of the junction left unmatched. This CDR3 region has 15 residues. Germline V gene data show CDR1 as SQVTM and CDR2 as ANQGSEA. CDR3 nucleotide sequence: TGCAGCGTCGCTACGCCGGGACTAGCCTACAATGAGCAGTTCTTC. This translates into CSVATPGLAYNEQFF.

The V call is TRBV9, the J call TRBJ1-2; D ambiguous. CDR3 length equals 16 residues. The germline V and J ends were trimmed by 0 bases and 5 bases, with 17 bases remaining between them. Per the germline V gene, CDR1 is SGDLS and CDR2 is YYNGEE. CDR3 protein: CASSVGQETIGYGYTF. The CDR3 bases are TGTGCCAGCAGCGTAGGCCAGGAGACTATTGGATATGGCTACACCTTC. Full variable domain (outside the CDR3, taken from reference TRBV9 and TRBJ1-2): DSGVTQTPKHLITATGQRVTLRCSPRSGDLSVYWYQQSLDQGLQFLIQYYNGEERAKGNILERFSAQQFPDLHSELNLSSLELGDSALYFCASSVGQETIGYGYTFGSGTRLTVV.

The chain employs TRBV5-1 and TRBJ2-1; a weak D match, TRBD1 (5 bases). Germline V gene sequence: CDR1 SGHRS, CDR2 YFSETQ. This CDR3 has 13 residues. V was shortened by 4 bases and J by 7 bases, with 12 bases between the two germline ends. CDR3 loop: CASSMEGVNEQFF. The CDR3, as DNA: TGCGCCAGCAGCATGGAAGGGGTAAATGAGCAGTTCTTC.

The chain joins TRBV3-1 (or the pseudogene TRBV3-2) to TRBJ1-4; 7 bases map to TRBD1. The CDR3 sequence is 15 residues long. The germline V gene encodes CDR1 LGHDT and CDR2 YNNKEL (reference sequence). The junction had 10 bases not matched to a gene; V was cut back by 5 bases and J by 7 bases. CDR3 DNA: TGTGCCAGCAGCGGAGACAGGGAGGTTACTGAAAAACTGTTTTTT. This encodes CASSGDREVTEKLFF.

The CDR3 loop is CASSQGAGNQPQHF. The CDR3 nucleotides read TGCGCCAGCAGCCAGGGAGCTGGCAATCAGCCCCAGCATTTT. The gene calls are TRBV4-3 and TRBJ1-5; D unclear. The CDR3 consists of 14 residues. Germline lookup yields CDR1 LGHNA and CDR2 YSLEER. The V end lost 3 bases, the J end lost 2 bases, and 8 bases lay between the germline ends.

V usage is TRBV6-5 and J usage is TRBJ2-7; D remains unclear. V lost 2 bases and J lost 2, with 10 bases in between. The CDR3 totals 14 residues. Germline V gives CDR1 MNHEY, CDR2 SVGAGI. CDR3 nucleotides: TGTGCCAGCAGTTACGTCAGACAAGCCTACGAGCAGTACTTC. Translated: CASSYVRQAYEQYF.

This chain joins TRBV5-1 and TRBJ1-1, with D maybe TRBD1 (6 bases). Germline assignment: CDR1 SGHRS and CDR2 YFSETQ. CDR3 length: 15 residues. V was trimmed by 4 bases and J by 1 base, leaving 14 bases between them. The CDR3 nucleotides read TGCGCCAGCAGCGACGCCGGGACACAGAACACTGAAGCTTTCTTT. Translating it yields CASSDAGTQNTEAFF.

The rearrangement joins TRBV6-5 to TRBJ2-3; D remains ambiguous. Trimming removed 5 bases at V and 2 bases at J, with 11 bases between. Germline assignment: CDR1 MNHEY and CDR2 SVGAGI. This CDR3 is built from 14 residues. The CDR3 region is CASSLGVTTDTQYF. CDR3 DNA sequence: TGTGCCAGCAGTCTGGGCGTTACCACAGATACGCAGTATTTT.

The chain employs TRBV6-5 and TRBJ2-7; TRBD1 is a possible D gene (7 bases). This CDR3 contains 13 residues. Trimming shortened V by 4 bases and J by 6 bases, and 13 bases separated the two germline ends. Germline V lookup: CDR1 MNHEY, CDR2 SVGAGI. The CDR3, as DNA: TGTGCCAGCAGTTCTCAGGGGGGTGGCGAGCAGTACTTC. Translation: CASSSQGGGEQYF.

The CDR3 loop reads CASSPLGDSQETQYF. CDR3 bases: TGCGCCAGCAGCCCCTTAGGTGACAGCCAAGAGACCCAGTACTTC. This sequence joins TRBV5-1 and TRBJ2-5; weak D call: TRBD1 (5 bases). Germline assignment: CDR1 SGHRS and CDR2 YFSETQ. V lost 4 bases and J lost 1, with 14 bases in between. The length of the CDR3 is 15 residues.